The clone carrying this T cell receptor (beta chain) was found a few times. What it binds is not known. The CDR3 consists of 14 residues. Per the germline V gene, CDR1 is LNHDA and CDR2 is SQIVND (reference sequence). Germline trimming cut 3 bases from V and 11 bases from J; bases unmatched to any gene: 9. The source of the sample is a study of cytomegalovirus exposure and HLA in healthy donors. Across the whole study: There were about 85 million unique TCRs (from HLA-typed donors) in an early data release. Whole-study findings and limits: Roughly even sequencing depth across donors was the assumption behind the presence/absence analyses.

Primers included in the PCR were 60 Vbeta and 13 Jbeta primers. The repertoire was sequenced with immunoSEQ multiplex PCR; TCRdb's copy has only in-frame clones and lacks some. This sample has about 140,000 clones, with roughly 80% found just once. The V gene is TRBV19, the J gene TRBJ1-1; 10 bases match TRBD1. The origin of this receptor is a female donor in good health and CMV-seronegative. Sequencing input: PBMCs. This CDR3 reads CASSILRQGAKAFF. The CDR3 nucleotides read TGTGCCAGTAGTATCCTGCGACAGGGGGCAAAGGCTTTCTTT.